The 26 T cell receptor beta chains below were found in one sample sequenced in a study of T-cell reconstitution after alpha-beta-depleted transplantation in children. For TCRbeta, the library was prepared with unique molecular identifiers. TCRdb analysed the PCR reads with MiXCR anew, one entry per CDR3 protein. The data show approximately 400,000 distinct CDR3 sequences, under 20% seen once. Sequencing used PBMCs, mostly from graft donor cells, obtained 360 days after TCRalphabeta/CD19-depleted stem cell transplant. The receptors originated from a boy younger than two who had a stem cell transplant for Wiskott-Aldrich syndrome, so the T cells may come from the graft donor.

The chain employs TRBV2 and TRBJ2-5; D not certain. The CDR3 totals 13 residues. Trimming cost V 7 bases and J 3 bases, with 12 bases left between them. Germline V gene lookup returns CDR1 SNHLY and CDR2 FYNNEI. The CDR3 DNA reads TGTGCCAGCATTAGCAGTTGGGAAGAGACCCAGTACTTC. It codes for CASISSWEETQYF.

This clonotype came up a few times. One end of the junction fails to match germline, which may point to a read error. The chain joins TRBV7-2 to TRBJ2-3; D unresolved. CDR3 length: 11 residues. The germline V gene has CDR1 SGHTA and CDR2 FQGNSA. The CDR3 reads CASSLGGLGHF. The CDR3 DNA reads TGTGCCAGCAGCTTAGGCGGCCTCGGGCATTTT.

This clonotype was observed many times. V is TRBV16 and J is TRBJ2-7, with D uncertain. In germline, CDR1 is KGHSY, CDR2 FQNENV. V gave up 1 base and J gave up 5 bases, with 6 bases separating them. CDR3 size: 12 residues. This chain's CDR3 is CASSQLVDEQYF. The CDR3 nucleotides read TGTGCCAGCAGCCAATTGGTGGACGAGCAGTACTTC.

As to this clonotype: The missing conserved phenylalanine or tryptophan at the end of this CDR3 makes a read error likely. This CDR3 reads CATSDLGKDRGQYY. The CDR3 DNA follows: TGTGCCACCAGTGATTTGGGGAAGGACAGGGGGCAGTACTAC. This chain joins TRBV24-1 and TRBJ2-7; 9 bases are a match to TRBD1. Germline V gives CDR1 KGHDR, CDR2 SFDVKD. The CDR3 is 14 residues long. V was pared by 0 bases and J by 9 bases, with 5 bases of the junction left unmatched.

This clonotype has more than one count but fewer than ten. The CDR3 bases are TGCGCCAGCAGGACTAGCGGGAGTGGGACAGATACGCAGTATTTT. Encoded protein: CASRTSGSGTDTQYF. The gene calls are TRBV10-2 and TRBJ2-3; 12 positions agree with TRBD2. Germline CDR1 reads WSHSY; CDR2 reads SAAADI. The CDR3 has 15 amino acids. V shed 6 bases and J 3 bases; nucleotides not matched to a gene: 4.

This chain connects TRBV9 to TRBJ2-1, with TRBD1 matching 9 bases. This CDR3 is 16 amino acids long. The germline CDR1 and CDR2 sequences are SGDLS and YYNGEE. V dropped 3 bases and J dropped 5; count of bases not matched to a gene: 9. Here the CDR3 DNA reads TGTGCCAGCAGCGGCCGGGACAGGGTGGTGAACAATGAGCAGTTCTTC. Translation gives CASSGRDRVVNNEQFF.

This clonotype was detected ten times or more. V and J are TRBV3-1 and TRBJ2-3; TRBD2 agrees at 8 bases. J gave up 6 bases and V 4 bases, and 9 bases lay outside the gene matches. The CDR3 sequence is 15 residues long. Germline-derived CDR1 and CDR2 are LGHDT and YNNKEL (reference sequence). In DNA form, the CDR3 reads TGTGCCAGCAGCCCAAATTTCAGCGGGAGTGATACGCAGTATTTT. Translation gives CASSPNFSGSDTQYF.

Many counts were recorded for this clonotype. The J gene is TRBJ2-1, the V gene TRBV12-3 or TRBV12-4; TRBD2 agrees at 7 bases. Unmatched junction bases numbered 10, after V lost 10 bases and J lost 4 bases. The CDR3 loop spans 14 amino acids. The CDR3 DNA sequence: TGTGCCACCGGCGGGGGACCCCTGTACAATGAGCAGTTCTTC. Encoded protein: CATGGGPLYNEQFF.

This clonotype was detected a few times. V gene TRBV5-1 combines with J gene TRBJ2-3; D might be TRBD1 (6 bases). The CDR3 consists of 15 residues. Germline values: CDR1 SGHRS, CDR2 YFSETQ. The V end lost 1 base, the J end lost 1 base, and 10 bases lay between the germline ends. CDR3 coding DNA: TGCGCCAGCAGCTTGCAACAGGGTCGCACAGATACGCAGTATTTT. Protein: CASSLQQGRTDTQYF.

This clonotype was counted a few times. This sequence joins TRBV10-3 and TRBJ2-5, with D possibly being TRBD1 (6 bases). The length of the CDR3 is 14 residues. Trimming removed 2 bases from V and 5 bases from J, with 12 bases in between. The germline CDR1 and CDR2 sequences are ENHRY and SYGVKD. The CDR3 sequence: CAISERTAIETQYF. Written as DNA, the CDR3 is TGTGCCATCAGTGAGAGGACAGCAATCGAGACCCAGTACTTC.

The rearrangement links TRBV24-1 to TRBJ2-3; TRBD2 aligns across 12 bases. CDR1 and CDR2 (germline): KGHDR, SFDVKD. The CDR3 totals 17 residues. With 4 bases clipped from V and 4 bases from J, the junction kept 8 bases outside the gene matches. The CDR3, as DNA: TGTGCCACCAGTGACCAACGACTAGCGGGAGTCCCAGATACGCAGTATTTT. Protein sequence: CATSDQRLAGVPDTQYF.

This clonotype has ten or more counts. The CDR3 region is CASSHPGLVSGELFF. The CDR3 coding sequence is TGTGCCAGCAGCCACCCGGGACTAGTCTCCGGGGAGCTGTTTTTT. The chain combines TRBV4-2 with TRBJ2-2; 8 bases align to TRBD2. The CDR3 has 15 amino acids. Germline V gene sequence: CDR1 LGHNA, CDR2 YNFKEQ. Losses at the gene ends were 3 bases for V and 6 bases for J; bases not matched to a gene: 6.

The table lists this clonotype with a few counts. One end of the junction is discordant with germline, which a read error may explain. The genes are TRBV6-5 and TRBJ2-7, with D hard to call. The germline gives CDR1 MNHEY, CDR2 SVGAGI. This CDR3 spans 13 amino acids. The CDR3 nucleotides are TGTGCCAGCAGTTACACCACCGCAGGCCCTCCAAACTTC. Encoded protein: CASSYTTAGPPNF.

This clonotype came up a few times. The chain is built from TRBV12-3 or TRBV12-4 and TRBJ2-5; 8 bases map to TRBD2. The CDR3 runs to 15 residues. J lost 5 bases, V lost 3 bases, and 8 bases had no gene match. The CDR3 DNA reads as TGTGCCAGCAGTTTCTGGGGACTAGGTACGGAGACCCAGTACTTC. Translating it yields CASSFWGLGTETQYF.

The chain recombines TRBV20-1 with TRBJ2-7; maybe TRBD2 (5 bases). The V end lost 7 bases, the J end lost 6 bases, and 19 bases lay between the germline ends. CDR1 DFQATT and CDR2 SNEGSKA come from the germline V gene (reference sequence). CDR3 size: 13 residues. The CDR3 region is CSVASRVGGEQYF. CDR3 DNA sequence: TGCAGTGTTGCATCTAGGGTTGGAGGCGAGCAGTACTTC.

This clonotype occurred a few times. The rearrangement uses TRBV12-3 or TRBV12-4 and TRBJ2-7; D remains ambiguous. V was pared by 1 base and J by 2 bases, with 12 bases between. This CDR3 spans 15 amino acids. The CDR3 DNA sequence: TGTGCCAGCAGTTTAGGTCCCGTGCCGGCCTACGAGCAGTACTTC. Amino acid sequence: CASSLGPVPAYEQYF.

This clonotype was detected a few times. The CDR3 protein is CASSVEGRNTEAFF. DNA of the CDR3: TGTGCCAGCAGCGTAGAGGGGAGGAACACTGAAGCTTTCTTT. This sequence joins TRBV9 and TRBJ1-1, with D possibly matching TRBD1 (5 bases). Trimming cost V 0 bases and J 1 base, with 7 bases left between them. Germline V gene lookup returns CDR1 SGDLS and CDR2 YYNGEE. The CDR3 contains 14 residues.

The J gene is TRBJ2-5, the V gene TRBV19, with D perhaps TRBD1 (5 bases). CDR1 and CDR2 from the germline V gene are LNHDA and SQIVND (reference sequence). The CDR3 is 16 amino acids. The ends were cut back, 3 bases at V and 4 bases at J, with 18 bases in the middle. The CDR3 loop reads CASSILQDLLGETQYF. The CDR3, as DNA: TGTGCCAGTAGTATCCTACAGGACCTACTTGGAGAGACCCAGTACTTC.

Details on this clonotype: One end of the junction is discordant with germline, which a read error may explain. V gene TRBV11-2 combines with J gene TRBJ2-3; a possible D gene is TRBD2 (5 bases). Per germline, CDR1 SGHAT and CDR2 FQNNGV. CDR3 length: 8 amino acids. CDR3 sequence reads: CASSLGNF. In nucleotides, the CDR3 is TGTGCCAGCAGCCTCGGGAATTTT.

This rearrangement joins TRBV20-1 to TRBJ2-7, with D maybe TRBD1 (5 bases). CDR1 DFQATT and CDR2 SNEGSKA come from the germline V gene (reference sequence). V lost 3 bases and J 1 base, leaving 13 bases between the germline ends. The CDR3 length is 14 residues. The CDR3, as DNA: TGCAGTGCTAGTCGTCACAGGCGGTCCTACGAGCAGTACTTC. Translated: CSASRHRRSYEQYF.

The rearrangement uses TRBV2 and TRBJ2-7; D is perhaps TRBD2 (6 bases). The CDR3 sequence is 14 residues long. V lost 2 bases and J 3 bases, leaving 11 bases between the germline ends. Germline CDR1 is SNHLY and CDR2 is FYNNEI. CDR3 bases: TGTGCCAGCAGTGAAATCGCGCGGGACTACGAGCAGTACTTC. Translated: CASSEIARDYEQYF.

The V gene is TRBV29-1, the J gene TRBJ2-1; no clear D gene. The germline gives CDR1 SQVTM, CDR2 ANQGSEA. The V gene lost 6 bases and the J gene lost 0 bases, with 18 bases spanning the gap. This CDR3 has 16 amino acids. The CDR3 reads CSVPPRRPSSYNEQFF. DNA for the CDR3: TGCAGCGTCCCACCCCGGCGGCCGAGCTCCTACAATGAGCAGTTCTTC.

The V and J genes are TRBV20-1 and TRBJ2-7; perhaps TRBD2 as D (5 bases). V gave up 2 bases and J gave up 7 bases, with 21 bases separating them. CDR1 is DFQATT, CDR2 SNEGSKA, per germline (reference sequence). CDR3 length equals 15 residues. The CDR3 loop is CSARRKRAPLWEQYF. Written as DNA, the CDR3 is TGCAGTGCTAGACGAAAGAGGGCACCCTTGTGGGAGCAGTACTTC.

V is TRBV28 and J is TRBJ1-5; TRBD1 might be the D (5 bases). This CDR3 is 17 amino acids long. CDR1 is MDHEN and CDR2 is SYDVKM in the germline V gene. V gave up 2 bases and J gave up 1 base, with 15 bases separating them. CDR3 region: CASSLERGLGSNQPQHF. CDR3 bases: TGTGCCAGCAGTTTAGAACGGGGCCTCGGCAGCAATCAGCCCCAGCATTTT.

DNA of the CDR3: TGCGCCAGCAGCTTGGTGACGGAACCCTACAATGAGCAGTTCTTC. Translating gives CASSLVTEPYNEQFF. The rearrangement joins TRBV5-1 to TRBJ2-1; D gene uncertain. Germline assignment: CDR1 SGHRS and CDR2 YFSETQ. This CDR3 has 15 amino acids. With 0 bases removed from V and 2 bases from J, the gap between germline ends came to 9 bases. The whole variable domain, remainder taken from reference TRBV5-1 and TRBJ2-1, is KAGVTQTPRYLIKTRGQQVTLSCSPISGHRSVSWYQQTPGQGLQFLFEYFSETQRNKGNFPGRFSGRQFSNSRSEMNVSTLELGDSALYLCASSLVTEPYNEQFFGPGTRLTVL.

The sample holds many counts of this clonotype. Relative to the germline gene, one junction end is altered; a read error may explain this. Here the CDR3 DNA reads TGCGCCAGCAGCCGATCGGGACTAGCGAAGACCGGGGAGCTGTTTTTT. Its translation: CASSRSGLAKTGELFF. The chain uses TRBV4-1 and TRBJ2-2, with 10 bases fitting TRBD2. Germline V gives CDR1 MGHRA, CDR2 YSYEKL. CDR3 length: 16 residues.